The 18 T cell receptor beta chains given below trace back to one sample, sequenced in a study of T cell responses to AZD1222 COVID-19 vaccine. Clones were sequenced by immunoSEQ multiplex PCR, and TCRdb holds only the in-frame ones, with some missing. The table lists 150,000 or so clones, 90% to 95% of them singletons. Sequences were derived from peripheral blood, sampled on day 0 of MenACWY control vaccination. These receptors originate from an adult in good health.

This clone appeared a single time. This sequence joins TRBV7-2 and TRBJ1-1; perhaps TRBD1 as D (5 bases). The ends were cut back, 5 bases at V and 1 base at J, with 20 bases in the middle. This CDR3 has 17 amino acids. Germline lookup yields CDR1 SGHTA and CDR2 FQGNSA. The CDR3 here is CASSKRRVWQGNTEAFF. Here the CDR3 DNA reads TGTGCCAGCAGCAAGCGGCGGGTGTGGCAGGGGAACACTGAAGCTTTCTTT.

The CDR3 sequence: CASSQGTSDNEQFF. The CDR3 nucleotides read TGTGCCAGCAGCCAAGGGACTAGCGACAATGAGCAGTTCTTC. The V and J genes are TRBV3-1 (or the pseudogene TRBV3-2) and TRBJ2-1; TRBD2 matches 9 bases. The germline CDR1 and CDR2 sequences are LGHDT and YNNKEL (reference sequence). The CDR3 spans 14 residues. V gave up 1 base and J gave up 5 bases; unmatched junction bases: 0.

The V gene is TRBV29-1, the J gene TRBJ1-1; D call uncertain. CDR3 length equals 11 residues. Trimming took off 7 bases at V and 4 bases at J, with 10 bases between the two ends. CDR1 SQVTM and CDR2 ANQGSEA come from the germline V gene. DNA for the CDR3: TGCAGCGCCCCGAAGGGCACTGAAGCTTTCTTT. This gives the protein CSAPKGTEAFF.

This sequence joins TRBV6-5 and TRBJ1-5; D not certain. CDR3 length: 13 amino acids. Germline V gene lookup returns CDR1 MNHEY and CDR2 SVGAGI. Trimming took 2 bases from V and 7 from J, leaving 9 bases between them. The CDR3, as DNA: TGTGCCAGCAGTTACACCCCCGGCCAGCCCCAGCATTTT. Translating gives CASSYTPGQPQHF.

The chain combines TRBV6-6 with TRBJ1-5, with 7 positions matching TRBD1. V was pared by 6 bases and J by 2 bases, with 7 bases of the junction left unmatched. CDR1 MNHNY and CDR2 SVGAGI come from the germline V gene (reference sequence). The CDR3 runs to 15 residues. CDR3 sequence (DNA): TGTGCCAGCAGGAGCGACAGGGCTGGCAATCAGCCCCAGCATTTT. Encoded protein: CASRSDRAGNQPQHF.

J is TRBJ2-7 and V is TRBV4-1; 8 bases align to TRBD2. Per the germline V gene, CDR1 is MGHRA and CDR2 is YSYEKL. The CDR3 runs 19 residues. J gave up 0 bases and V 0 bases, and 13 bases lay outside the gene matches. In nucleotides, the CDR3 is TGCGCCAGCAGCCAAGACGATGGAGTGCGGCGGGAGGCCTCCTACGAGCAGTACTTC. Amino acid sequence: CASSQDDGVRREASYEQYF.

The CDR3 spells CASTPDGTEAFF. As DNA, the CDR3 is TGTGCCAGCACTCCAGACGGGACTGAAGCTTTCTTT. The J gene is TRBJ1-1, the V gene TRBV6-6; D gene ambiguous. The germline V gene encodes CDR1 MNHNY and CDR2 SVGAGI (reference sequence). The CDR3 sequence is 12 residues long. V lost 7 bases and J lost 5, with 11 bases in between.

The chain links TRBV27 to TRBJ1-1; 9 bases align to TRBD1. Unmatched junction bases numbered 5, after V lost 8 bases and J lost 7 bases. CDR3 length: 12 residues. CDR1 and CDR2 from the germline V gene are MNHEY and SMNVEV (reference sequence). For the CDR3, the DNA is TGTGCCAGCTCACAGGGGGCTGGTGAAGCTTTCTTT. This codes for CASSQGAGEAFF.

The V and J genes are TRBV19 and TRBJ2-7, with unresolved D. Germline loops: CDR1 LNHDA, CDR2 SQIVND (reference sequence). V lost 6 bases to trimming and J lost 0 bases, with 9 bases between them. This CDR3 spans 13 amino acids. The CDR3 DNA reads TGTGCCAGTAGGGCATCTAGCTCCTACGAGCAGTACTTC. It yields the protein CASRASSSYEQYF.

The genes are TRBV5-4 and TRBJ1-6, with D possibly matching TRBD1 (5 bases). Deletions cut 5 bases from V and 8 bases from J, with 17 bases between. This CDR3 has 15 residues. CDR1 is SGHNT, CDR2 YYREEE, per germline (reference sequence). The CDR3 nucleotides are TGTGCCAGCAGTGTTGGGGGGGGTCGAGATTCACCCCTCCACTTT. Its protein product is CASSVGGGRDSPLHF.

The gene calls are TRBV4-1 and TRBJ2-7; D is undetermined. The CDR3 spans 13 residues. The ends were cut back, 0 bases at V and 0 bases at J, with 3 bases in the middle. Germline V gene data show CDR1 as MGHRA and CDR2 as YSYEKL. The CDR3 DNA is TGCGCCAGCAGCCAAGATAGCTCCTACGAGCAGTACTTC. The encoded protein is CASSQDSSYEQYF.

This clone appeared once. The rearrangement joins TRBV2 to TRBJ2-5; D is ambiguous. Deletions cut 4 bases from V and 5 bases from J, with 5 bases between. CDR3 length: 11 amino acids. Germline V gene lookup returns CDR1 SNHLY and CDR2 FYNNEI. CDR3 nucleotides: TGTGCCAGCAGTGCCGGTGAGACCCAGTACTTC. This gives the protein CASSAGETQYF.

CDR3 in DNA: TGTGCCAGCAGCGTACAGGGGACCTCACCCCTCCACTTT. Translating it yields CASSVQGTSPLHF. This rearrangement joins TRBV9 to TRBJ1-6; weak D call: TRBD1 (6 bases). V lost 1 base to trimming and J lost 10 bases, with 9 bases between them. Germline assignment: CDR1 SGDLS and CDR2 YYNGEE. This CDR3 region has 13 residues.

J is TRBJ1-2 and V is TRBV5-1; 10 nucleotides line up with TRBD1. Germline values: CDR1 SGHRS, CDR2 YFSETQ. V was clipped by 3 bases and J by 6 bases; unmatched bases: 8. This CDR3 region has 15 residues. The CDR3 region has the DNA TGCGCCAGCAGCTCCCTCCGACAGGGGGCGGATGGCTACACCTTC. Residues: CASSSLRQGADGYTF.

The chain combines TRBV27 with TRBJ1-1; D gene ambiguous. Germline CDR1 MNHEY, CDR2 SMNVEV (reference sequence). Trimming left V 5 bases short and J 1 base short, with 14 bases between. The CDR3 extends over 15 amino acids. The CDR3 sequence is CASSPRSTRNTEAFF. DNA for the CDR3: TGTGCCAGCAGTCCTAGATCCACGAGGAACACTGAAGCTTTCTTT.

This chain links TRBV7-9 with TRBJ1-1, with TRBD1 identical over 8 bases. CDR1 is SEHNR, CDR2 FQNEAQ, per germline (reference sequence). The CDR3 extends over 15 amino acids. J lost 6 bases, V lost 5 bases, and 11 bases had no gene match. The CDR3 reads CASSPRTGRISEAFF. CDR3 DNA: TGTGCCAGCAGCCCCCGGACAGGGAGGATCTCTGAAGCTTTCTTT.

A few counts support this clone. V gene TRBV7-8 combines with J gene TRBJ1-1; D unclear. There are 14 residues in the CDR3. Germline values: CDR1 SGHVS, CDR2 FQNEAQ. The V and J ends lost 5 bases and 4 bases respectively, with 14 bases between them. CDR3 nucleotides: TGTGCCAGCAGCCCCAAGATAGGGTTCACTGAAGCTTTCTTT. It is translated as CASSPKIGFTEAFF.

The chain combines TRBV6-4 with TRBJ1-6; D is undetermined. Looked up from germline, CDR1 is MRHNA and CDR2 is SNTAGT. The CDR3 extends over 13 amino acids. The V gene lost 2 bases and the J gene lost 6 bases, with 5 bases spanning the gap. In nucleotides, the CDR3 is TGTGCCAGCAGTGACAGGGTTAATTCACCCCTCCACTTT. Translated, it gives CASSDRVNSPLHF.